This paragraph reports one T cell receptor (beta chain). This specimen belongs to a study of chemoradiotherapy in HPV16-positive cancers. The CDR3 length is 15 residues. Germline loops: CDR1 SQVTM, CDR2 ANQGSEA. Trimming took 4 bases from V and 5 from J; bases not matched to a gene: 10. The table came from immunoSEQ multiplex PCR; TCRdb's copy has only in-frame clones and leaves some out. The sample shows approximately 13,000 clones, under 85% of them seen only once. The receptor was isolated from a human donor with HPV-associated anogenital cancer. The source was blood, collected from a patient who underwent chemoradiotherapy. The genes are TRBV29-1 and TRBJ2-3; TRBD2 agrees at 9 bases. CDR3 loop: CSVAKAGGRGDTQYF. In nucleotides, the CDR3 is TGCAGCGTTGCAAAGGCGGGGGGGCGAGGAGATACGCAGTATTTT.